This TCR beta chain was profiled in a study of identical twins. Germline CDR1 and CDR2: LGHNA and YSLEER. This CDR3 has 13 residues. Trimming removed 4 bases from V and 15 bases from J; junction bases left unmatched: 5. This clonotype was picked up many times. In TCRdb, the 5' RACE reads were re-called with MiXCR into one record per CDR3 protein. The sample has 450,000 or so distinct CDR3 sequences, 12% to 15% seen once. This sample also appeared in a second study, on yellow fever vaccine responses in identical twins.

Material: CD4+ T cells sorted from blood. The J gene is TRBJ2-1, the V gene TRBV4-3, with 14 bases lining up with TRBD2. This TCR came from a woman between 18 and 29 years old in good health. DNA for the CDR3: TGCGCCAGCAGCCCCGGGACTAGCGGGAGTCTGTTCTTC. Amino acids: CASSPGTSGSLFF.